This T cell receptor beta chain comes out of a study of T cells in Graves' hyperthyroidism and ophthalmopathy. Study at large: Blood from the periphery was taken at initial diagnosis, before any treatment.

V was trimmed by 7 bases and J by 3 bases, leaving 10 bases between them. CDR1 SGHRS and CDR2 YFSETQ come from the germline V gene. CDR3 length: 12 amino acids. There were TCR beta CDR3 regions amplified from RNA transcripts. During a first-round RT-PCR of the TCR CDR3, the HTBI primer set was used. TCRdb ran MiXCR on the multiplex PCR reads and lists one entry per CDR3 protein. The sample yields a few hundred thousand distinct CDR3 sequences, approximately 15% seen once. The sample holds a few counts of this clonotype. Sequencing input: blood. The origin of this receptor is a woman in her thirties or forties with Graves' ophthalmopathy. This sequence joins TRBV5-1 and TRBJ1-2, with D unclear. The CDR3 loop is CASGDGYYGYTF. The CDR3 bases are TGCGCCAGCGGCGACGGATACTATGGCTACACCTTC.